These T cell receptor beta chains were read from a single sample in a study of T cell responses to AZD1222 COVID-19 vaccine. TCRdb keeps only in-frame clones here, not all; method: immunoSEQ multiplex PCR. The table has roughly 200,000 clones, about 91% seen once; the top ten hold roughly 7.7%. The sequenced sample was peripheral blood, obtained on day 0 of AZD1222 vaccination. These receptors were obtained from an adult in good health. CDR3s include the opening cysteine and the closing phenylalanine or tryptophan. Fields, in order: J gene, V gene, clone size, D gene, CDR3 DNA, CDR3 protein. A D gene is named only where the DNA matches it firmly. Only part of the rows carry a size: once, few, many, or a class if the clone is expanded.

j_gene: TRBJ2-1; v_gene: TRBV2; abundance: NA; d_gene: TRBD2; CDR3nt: TGTGCCAGCAGGACTAGCGGGTGGAGCTCCTACAATGAGCAGTTCTTC; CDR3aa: CASRTSGWSSYNEQFF
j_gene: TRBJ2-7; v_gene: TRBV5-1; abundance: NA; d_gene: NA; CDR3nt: TGCGCCAGCAGCCTACCCAACATGGCCAGAGTCTACGAGCAGTACTTC; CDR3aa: CASSLPNMARVYEQYF
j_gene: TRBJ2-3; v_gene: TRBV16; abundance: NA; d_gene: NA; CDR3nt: TGTGCCAGCAGCCAATCGGGGCCTAGATCGGATACGCAGTATTTT; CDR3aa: CASSQSGPRSDTQYF
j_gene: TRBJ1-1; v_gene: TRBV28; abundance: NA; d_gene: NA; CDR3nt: TGTGCCAGCAGTACTATCGGACGGCCAATGAACACTGAAGCTTTCTTT; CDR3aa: CASSTIGRPMNTEAFF
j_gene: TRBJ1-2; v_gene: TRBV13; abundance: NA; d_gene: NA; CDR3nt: TGTGCCAGCAGCTTAGCAGGGAGGGGAAACTATGGCTACACCTTC; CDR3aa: CASSLAGRGNYGYTF
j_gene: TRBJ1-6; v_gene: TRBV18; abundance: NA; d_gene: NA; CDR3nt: TGTGCCAGCTCATCGCGCGGGCAACAAAGCTTCAGCTCACCCCTCCACTTT; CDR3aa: CASSSRGQQSFSSPLHF
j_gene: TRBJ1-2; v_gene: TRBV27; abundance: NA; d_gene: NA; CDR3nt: TGTGCCAGCAGTTTATCTCCAGGAACTAACTATGGCTACACCTTC; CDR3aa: CASSLSPGTNYGYTF
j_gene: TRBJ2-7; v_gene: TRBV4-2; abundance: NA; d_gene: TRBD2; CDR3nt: TGTGCCAGCAGCCAATCTAGCGGGGGGGCCCACGAGCAGTACTTC; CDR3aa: CASSQSSGGAHEQYF
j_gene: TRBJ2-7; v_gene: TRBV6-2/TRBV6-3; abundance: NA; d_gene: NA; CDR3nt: TGTGCCAGCAGTCTCAACAGTTACTACGAGCAGTACTTC; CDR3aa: CASSLNSYYEQYF
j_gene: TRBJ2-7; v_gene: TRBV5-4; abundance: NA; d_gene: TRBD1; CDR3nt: TGTGCCAGCAGCCCCGGACAGGGGGCCTACGAGCAGTACTTC; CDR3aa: CASSPGQGAYEQYF
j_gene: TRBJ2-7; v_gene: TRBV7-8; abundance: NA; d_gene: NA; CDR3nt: TGTGCCAGCAGCTTAGAATTAGGGGGATACGAGCAGTACTTC; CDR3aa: CASSLELGGYEQYF
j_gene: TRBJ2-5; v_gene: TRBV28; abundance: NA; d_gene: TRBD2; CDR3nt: TGTGCCAGCAGTTTACTAGCGGGGGGCAAAGAGACCCAGTACTTC; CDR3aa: CASSLLAGGKETQYF
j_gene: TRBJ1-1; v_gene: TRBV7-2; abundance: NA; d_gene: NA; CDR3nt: TGTGCCAGCAGCTTTGGTGCGAACACTGAAGCTTTCTTT; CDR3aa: CASSFGANTEAFF
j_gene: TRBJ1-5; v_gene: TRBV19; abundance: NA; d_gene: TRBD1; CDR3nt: TGTGCCAGTAGTAATTCCCTCGGACAGGTTGGGGGCAATCAGCCCCAGCATTTT; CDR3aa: CASSNSLGQVGGNQPQHF
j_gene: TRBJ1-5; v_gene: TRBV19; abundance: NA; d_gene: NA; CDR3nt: TGTGCCAGTAGTATAGAGACAGGAGCCCCCTGGCATTTT; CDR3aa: CASSIETGAPWHF
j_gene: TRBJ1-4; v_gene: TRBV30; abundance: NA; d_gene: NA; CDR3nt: TGTGCCTCGGGCGGGGGACCAAAACTGTTTTTT; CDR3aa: CASGGGPKLFF
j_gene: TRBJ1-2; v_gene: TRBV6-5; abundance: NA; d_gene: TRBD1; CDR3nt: TGTGCCAGCAGTTACTCGACAGGGTTGGGGGGCTACACCTTC; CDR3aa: CASSYSTGLGGYTF
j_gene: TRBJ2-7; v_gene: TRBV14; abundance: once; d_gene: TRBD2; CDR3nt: TGTGCCAGCAGCCTGGGACTAGTGGTGGAACAGTACTTC; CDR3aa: CASSLGLVVEQYF
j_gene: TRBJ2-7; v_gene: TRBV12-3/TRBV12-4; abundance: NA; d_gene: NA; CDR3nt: TGTGCCAGCAGTTCCCTAGGAACCGAGCAGTACTTC; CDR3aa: CASSSLGTEQYF
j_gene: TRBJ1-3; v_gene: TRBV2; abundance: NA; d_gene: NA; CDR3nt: TGTGCCAGCAGTGGGGGACTGTCCCGGGGAAACACCATATATTTT; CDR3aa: CASSGGLSRGNTIYF
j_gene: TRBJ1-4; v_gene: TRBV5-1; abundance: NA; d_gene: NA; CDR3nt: TGCGCCAGCAGCTTGTCGGGGCAGAGGGAAAAACTGTTTTTT; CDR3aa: CASSLSGQREKLFF
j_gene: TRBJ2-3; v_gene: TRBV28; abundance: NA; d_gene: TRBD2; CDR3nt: TGTGCCAGCAGTGTTACTAGCGGGGAAACAGATACGCAGTATTTT; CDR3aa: CASSVTSGETDTQYF
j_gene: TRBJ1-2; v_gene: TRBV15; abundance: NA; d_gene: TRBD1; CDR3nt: TGTGCCACCAGCAGAGATTCACAGGGGGTACATGGCTACACCTTC; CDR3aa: CATSRDSQGVHGYTF
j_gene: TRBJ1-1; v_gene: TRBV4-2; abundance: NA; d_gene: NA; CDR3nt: TGTGCCAGCAGCCAAGAGTACACTGAAGCTTTCTTT; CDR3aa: CASSQEYTEAFF
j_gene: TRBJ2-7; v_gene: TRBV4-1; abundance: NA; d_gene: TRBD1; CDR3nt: TGCGCCAGCAGCCAATCCCGGGACAGGGGGAGCGAGCAGTACTTC; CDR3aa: CASSQSRDRGSEQYF
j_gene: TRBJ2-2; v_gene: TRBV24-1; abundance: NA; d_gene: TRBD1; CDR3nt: TGTGCCACCAGTGATTTGGGACAGGGTTACACCGGGGAGCTGTTTTTT; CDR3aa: CATSDLGQGYTGELFF
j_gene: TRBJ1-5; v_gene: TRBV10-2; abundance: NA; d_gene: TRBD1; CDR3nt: TGCGCCAGCAGTGATCGGTCAGGGGGTTATAGCAATCAGCCCCAGCATTTT; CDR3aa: CASSDRSGGYSNQPQHF
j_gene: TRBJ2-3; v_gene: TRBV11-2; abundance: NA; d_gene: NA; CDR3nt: TGTGCCAGCAGGGGGGGGCGCAATACGCAGTATTTT; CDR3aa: CASRGGRNTQYF
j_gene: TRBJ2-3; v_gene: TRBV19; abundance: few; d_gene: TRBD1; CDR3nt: TGTGCCAGTAGTAGGGACAGGGACACCTTGGGCCCAGATACGCAGTATTTT; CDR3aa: CASSRDRDTLGPDTQYF
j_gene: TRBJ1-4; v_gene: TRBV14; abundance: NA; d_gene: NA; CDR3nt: TGTGCCAGCAGCCCATTCAGGAATGACAGGCACAATGAAAAACTGTTTTTT; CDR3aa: CASSPFRNDRHNEKLFF
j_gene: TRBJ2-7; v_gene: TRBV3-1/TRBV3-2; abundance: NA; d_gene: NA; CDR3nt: TGTGCCAGCAGCCAAGATCAAGTACGAGACGAGCAGTACTTC; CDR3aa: CASSQDQVRDEQYF
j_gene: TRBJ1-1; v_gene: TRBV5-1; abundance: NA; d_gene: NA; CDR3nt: TGCGCCAGCAGCAGTATCGCAGGGGAGCATCTTCCAGTCACTGAAGCTTTCTTT; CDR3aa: CASSSIAGEHLPVTEAFF
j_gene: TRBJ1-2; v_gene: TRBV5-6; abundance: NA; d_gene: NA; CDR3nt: TGTGCCAGCAGCCCCGGCGGGGGGCTACCAGAAGGCTACACCTTC; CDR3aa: CASSPGGGLPEGYTF
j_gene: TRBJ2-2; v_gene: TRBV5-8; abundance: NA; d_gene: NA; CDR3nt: TGTGCCAGCAGCCCCGGACAGCGGAACACCGGGGAGCTGTTTTTT; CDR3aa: CASSPGQRNTGELFF
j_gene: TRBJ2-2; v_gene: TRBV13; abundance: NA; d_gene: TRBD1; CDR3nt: TGTGCCAGCAGCTCCTTGGACAGGGAGGACACCGGGGAGCTGTTTTTT; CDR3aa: CASSSLDREDTGELFF
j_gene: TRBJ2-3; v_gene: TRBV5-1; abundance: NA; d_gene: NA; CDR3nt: TGCGCCAGCAGCTTGGGTCAAAACACAGATACGCAGTATTTT; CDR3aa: CASSLGQNTDTQYF
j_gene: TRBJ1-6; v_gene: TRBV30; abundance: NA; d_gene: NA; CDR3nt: TGTGCCTGGAGTGTACTGACGATTTCACCCCTCCACTTT; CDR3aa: CAWSVLTISPLHF
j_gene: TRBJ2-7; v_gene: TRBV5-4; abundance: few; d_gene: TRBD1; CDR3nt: TGTGCCAGCAGCCCAGGACAGGGGAAGACCTACGAGCAGTACTTC; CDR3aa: CASSPGQGKTYEQYF
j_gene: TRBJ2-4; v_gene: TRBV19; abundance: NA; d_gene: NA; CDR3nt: TGTGCCAGTACCCCTGGCGGGTTAGCCAAAAACATTCAGTACTTC; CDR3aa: CASTPGGLAKNIQYF
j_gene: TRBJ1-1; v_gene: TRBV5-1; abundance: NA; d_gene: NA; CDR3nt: TGCGCCAGCAGCTTGGACAGGGCGAACACTGAAGCTTTCTTT; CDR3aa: CASSLDRANTEAFF
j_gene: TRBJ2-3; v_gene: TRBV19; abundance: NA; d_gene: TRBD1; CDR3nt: TGTGCCAGCCGACAGGGCAGTACAGATACGCAGTATTTT; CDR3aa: CASRQGSTDTQYF
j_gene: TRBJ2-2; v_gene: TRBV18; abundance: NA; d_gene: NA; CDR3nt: TGTGCCAGCTCAGCCGGTGGATCGGGAGTCGCGAACACCGGGGAGCTGTTTTTT; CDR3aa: CASSAGGSGVANTGELFF
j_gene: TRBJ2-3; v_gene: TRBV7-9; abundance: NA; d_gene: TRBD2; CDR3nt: TGTGCCAGCAGCCCTTACGGGGGGGGCAGCGTGGGCACAGATACGCAGTATTTT; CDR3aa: CASSPYGGGSVGTDTQYF
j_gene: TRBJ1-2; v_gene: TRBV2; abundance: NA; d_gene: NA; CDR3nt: TGTGCCAGCAGTGAACGGGGGCGAGGTTCGGGAGGCTACACCTTC; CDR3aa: CASSERGRGSGGYTF
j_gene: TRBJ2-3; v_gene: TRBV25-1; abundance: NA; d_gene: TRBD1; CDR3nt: TGTGCCAGCAGTAGGGACAGAAACACAGATACGCAGTATTTT; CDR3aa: CASSRDRNTDTQYF
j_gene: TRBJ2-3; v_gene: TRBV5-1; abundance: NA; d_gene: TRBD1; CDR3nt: TGCGCCAGCAGCTCACCAGGGGGCGCAGATACGCAGTATTTT; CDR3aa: CASSSPGGADTQYF